This T cell receptor (beta chain) stems from a study of response to subunit inactivated influenza vaccine (dated by TCRdb to 2016 to 2019). Study-wide context: Deep quantitative profiling of the T cell receptor repertoire was used in the study to follow responses to a trivalent subunit inactivated influenza vaccine. The full study reports these points: According to the authors, only a limited number of new T cells may be recruited by each seasonal influenza vaccination.

Receptors were amplified or captured by RT-PCR. Sequencing was carried out with an Illumina HiSeq 2500. TCRdb applied fastp at Q25 and MiXCR to the public reads, then kept only in-frame beta chains. Entries that share a CDR3 protein sequence are merged under the most common genes and DNA. The sample table shows a few hundred thousand distinct CDR3 sequences, and about 20% are seen once. The top ten hold about a tenth of the sample. The CDR3 starts with the cysteine, ends with the phenylalanine, and has 16 residues. The retained sequence is limited to the CDR3, 48 bases, with the frame set at the first base. The germline V gene supplies CDR1 MNHNS and CDR2 SASEGT. Unmatched junction bases come to 9, with V trimmed by 10 bases and J by 0 bases. In regard to this clonotype: Which antigen it targets is not known. Base qualities are not provided; no much larger clone lies one nucleotide away.

Here the chain combines TRBV6-1 and TRBJ2-6; TRBD1 lines up with 7 middle nucleotides. Sequences were derived from PBMCs from blood, sampled less than 22 months after vaccination. The source of this sequence is a man between 50 and 69 years old who received an inactivated influenza vaccine. Donor details come from another sample of the same person, matched by shared clones. The CDR3 reads CATESGQHSGANVLTF. The DNA sequence is as follows: TGTGCCACCGAATCGGGACAGCACTCTGGGGCCAACGTCCTGACTTTC.